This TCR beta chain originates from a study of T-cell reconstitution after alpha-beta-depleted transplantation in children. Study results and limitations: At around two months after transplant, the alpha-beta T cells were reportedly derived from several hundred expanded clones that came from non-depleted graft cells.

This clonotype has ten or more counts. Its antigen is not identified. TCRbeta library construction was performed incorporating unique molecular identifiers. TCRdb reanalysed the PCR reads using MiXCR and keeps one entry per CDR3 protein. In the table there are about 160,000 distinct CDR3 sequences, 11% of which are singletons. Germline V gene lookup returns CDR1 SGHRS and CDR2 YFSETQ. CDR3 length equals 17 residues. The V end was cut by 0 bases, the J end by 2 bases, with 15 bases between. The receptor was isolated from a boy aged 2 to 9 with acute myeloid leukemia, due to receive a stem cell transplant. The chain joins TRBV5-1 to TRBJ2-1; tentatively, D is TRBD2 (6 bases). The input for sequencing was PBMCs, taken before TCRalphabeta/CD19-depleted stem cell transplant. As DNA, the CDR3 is TGCGCCAGCAGCTTGGAACCTGGAGGGCGCCCCTACAATGAGCAGTTCTTC. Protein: CASSLEPGGRPYNEQFF.